This TCR beta chain was identified during a study of T cell responses to AZD1222 COVID-19 vaccine. Turning to the study itself: Pooling covered second doses at about 4 or about 12 weeks.

Study-wide points: Among those given AZD1222, only six or seven were seropositive at baseline. Donors in the cohort were predominantly white British and more often female, and clonal diversity was possibly underestimated. Spike-specific TCR repertoires showed rising breadth and depth after two AZD1222 doses.

The CDR3 consists of 15 residues. V was trimmed by 3 bases and J by 3 bases, leaving 15 bases between them. Germline V gives CDR1 SGHRS, CDR2 YFSETQ. Regarding this clone: Its antigen remains unknown.

Clones were sequenced by immunoSEQ multiplex PCR, and TCRdb holds only the in-frame ones, with some missing. This repertoire shows about 150,000 clones, about nine tenths found once; its top ten account for around 1.9%. The chain uses TRBV5-1 and TRBJ1-1; D is unclear. The starting material was peripheral blood, obtained on day 0 of AZD1222 vaccination. The origin of this receptor is an adult in good health. The CDR3 sequence: CASSSTTLWDTEAFF. The CDR3, as DNA: TGCGCCAGCAGCTCGACAACATTGTGGGACACTGAAGCTTTCTTT.